Sequencing of this T cell receptor (beta chain) was carried out in a study of T cell responses to AZD1222 COVID-19 vaccine. Whole-study findings and limits: Reports say nearly half of spike-specific TCRs go after unmutated variant regions. Clonal diversity was possibly underestimated, and white British individuals and females predominated among donors. Repertoire sampling occurred only after the peak T cell response.

Using immunoSEQ multiplex PCR, the repertoire was profiled, and TCRdb retains in-frame clones only, with some absent. The table has roughly 80,000 clones, 75% to 95% seen once. A word on this clone: Its antigen is not identified.

The CDR3 consists of 12 residues. Germline lookup yields CDR1 SGHTA and CDR2 FQGNSA. Deletions cut 0 bases from V and 7 bases from J, with 3 bases between. This clonotype was sampled from an adult who received the AZD1222 COVID-19 vaccine. Here the sequenced sample was peripheral blood, taken 28 days after the second AZD1222 dose. The chain has TRBV7-2 and TRBJ2-2; D unclear. The DNA for the CDR3 is TGTGCCAGCAGCTTAGCCGTCGGGGAGCTGTTTTTT. Protein product: CASSLAVGELFF.